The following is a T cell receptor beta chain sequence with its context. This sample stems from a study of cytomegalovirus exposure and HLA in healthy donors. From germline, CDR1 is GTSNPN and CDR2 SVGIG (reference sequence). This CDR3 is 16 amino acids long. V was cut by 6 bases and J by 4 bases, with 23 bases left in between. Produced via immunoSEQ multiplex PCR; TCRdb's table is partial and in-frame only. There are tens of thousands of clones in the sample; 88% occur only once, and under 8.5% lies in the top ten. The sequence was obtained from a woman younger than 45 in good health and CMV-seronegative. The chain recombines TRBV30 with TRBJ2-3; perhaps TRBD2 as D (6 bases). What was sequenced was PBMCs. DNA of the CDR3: TGTGCCTGCCCAAACCGGGGGTCGGAGAAAGCAGATACGCAGTATTTT. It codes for CACPNRGSEKADTQYF.